This T cell receptor (beta chain) is drawn from a study of shared clonotypes between healthy human individuals (dated by TCRdb to 2020 to 2021). At the level of the whole study: Three men and two women, aged 18 to 49 years, made up the cohort. For each donor, three plates each were used for CD4 naive and CD4 memory, two plates were used for CD8 naive, and one plate was used for CD8 memory. To estimate repertoire size and how much clonotype sharing occurs between individuals, the study deeply sequenced the blood TCR repertoires of several healthy adults. Libraries were prepared and TCR repertoires were sequenced by different laboratories using diverse techniques, in order to increase sequencing depth and limit assay-specific biases. Per donor, leukapheresis produced somewhere between about 0.8 and 9 billion PBMCs.

What the research found in general, with its limitations: The small number of donors limited the genetic and exposure-history diversity represented. Naive subsets generally had larger estimated clonotype richness than memory subsets did. Across four donors, around 5% of naive CD4, approximately 3.6% of naive CD8, approximately 2.5% of memory CD4, and 0.4% of memory CD8 clonotypes were shared. Only blood was sampled, and tissue TCR repertoires likely differ from those in blood. Compared with non-shared clonotypes, clonotypes shared by all four sorted-subset donors had higher generation probabilities. Pairwise subsampling led to the expectation that sequencing depth would affect the degree of clonotype sharing among donors. Rarefaction of sorted-subset datasets indicated incomplete sequencing despite the large sequencing depth.

CD8 naive samples were CD45RO-negative cells positively selected for CCR7, giving a CD45RA+CCR7+ population that excluded TemRA cells. Donors were healthy HIV-negative adults with no recently reported acute infections or vaccinations. Every donor was a Caucasian adult living in Nashville, Tennessee, USA. After blood collection by leukapheresis, PBMCs were isolated using Ficoll-Histopaque density gradient centrifugation and then cryopreserved in the vapor phase of liquid nitrogen. Analytical flow cytometry was used to check the purity and quantity of each magnetically sorted T cell population. Genomic DNA was isolated from each sorted fraction and quantified by UV absorbance on a Nanodrop 2000c. CDR1 SQVTM and CDR2 ANQGSEA are derived from the germline V gene. V loses 5 bases at its end and J loses 2 bases; junction bases beyond the gene matches: 1. There are 12 amino acids in the CDR3, from cysteine to phenylalanine inclusive. The sequence is cut down to CDR3 DNA, 36 bases in frame from base 1.

A remark on this clone: Its antigen is not yet known. The record has no base qualities; no much larger clone is one base away. This specimen includes other DNA sequences encoding the same CDR3.

Using the deep immunoSEQ assay, multiplex PCR amplified TCR CDR3 regions from genomic DNA. Genomic DNA extracted from each cell subset was distributed evenly over all wells of several immunoSEQ 96-well plates, and each plate served as one replicate. For sorted subsets, about 200 ng genomic DNA, equal to 25,000 to 35,000 T cell genomes, was loaded into each replicate PCR. Purified libraries were quantified with a Qubit 3.0 fluorometer, sized on a Bioanalyzer 2100, and re-quantified with the KAPA Library Quantification kit. A separate single-read 150-cycle Illumina NextSeq 550 flow cell was used to sequence each immunoSEQ 96-well plate. From the authors' description of their analysis: Because the immunoSEQ output held only junctional sequences and lacked quality scores, the filtering could not match the filtering applied to full-length reads. To assign V/J genes and CDR3, sequences were annotated using PyIR, a Python wrapper for IgBLAST v1.9, with IMGT germline references. Reads were filtered out if the reads had weak V/J assignments (E-value above 1e-6), no CDR3, stop codons, out-of-frame junctions, or ambiguous translated residues. V3J clonotypes were defined as sequences sharing the same inferred V gene, J gene, and CDR3 amino acid sequence. The percentage overlap between two repertoires was calculated by dividing the number of shared unique clonotypes by the size of the smaller repertoire. RTK rarefaction, the Chao1 estimator, and Recon v2.1 estimates of unobserved clonotypes were used to assess repertoire richness. Generation probabilities were computed with OLGA for all TCRbeta clonotypes obtained by the gDNA method from four donors. TCRdb holds this immuneACCESS table with in-frame rearrangements only. Some clones are missing; in checked studies, unresolved V genes explain under half, and the rest has no known cause. For V, J and clone size, that table is used; D and trimming come from the DNA. Recorded for this sample are around 1.9 million clones; 93% of them occurred a single time. Of the sample, roughly 1.8% falls within the top ten clones.

Sequenced input: naive CD8+ T cells from PBMCs. The cell subset or site label of this sample denotes: CD45RA+CCR7+. This clonotype was obtained from a man younger than 30 in good health. Some clones in this sample may be carry-over from other donors' samples. The chain is assembled from TRBV29-1 and TRBJ2-7; 9 nucleotides in the junction match TRBD1. The DNA sequence is as follows: TGCAGCGTTAGGACAGGGGCCTACGAGCAGTACTTC. This is translated as CSVRTGAYEQYF.